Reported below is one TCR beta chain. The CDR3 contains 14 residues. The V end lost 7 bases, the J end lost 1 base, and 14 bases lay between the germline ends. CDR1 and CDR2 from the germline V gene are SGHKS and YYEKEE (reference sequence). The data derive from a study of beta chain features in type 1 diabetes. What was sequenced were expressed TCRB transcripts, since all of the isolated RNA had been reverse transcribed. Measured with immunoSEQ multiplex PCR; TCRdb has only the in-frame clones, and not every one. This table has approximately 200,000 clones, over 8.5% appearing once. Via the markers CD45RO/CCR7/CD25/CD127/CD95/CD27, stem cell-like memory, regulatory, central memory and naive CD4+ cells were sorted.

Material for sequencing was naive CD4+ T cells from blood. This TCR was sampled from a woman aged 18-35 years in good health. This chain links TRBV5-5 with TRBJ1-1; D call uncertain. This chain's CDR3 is CASFPRGSNTEAFF. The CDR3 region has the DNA TGTGCCAGCTTCCCGCGGGGATCGAACACTGAAGCTTTCTTT.